This T cell receptor beta chain was documented in a study of shared clonotypes between healthy human individuals. CDR3 size: 14 residues. With V trimmed by 4 bases and J by 1 base, 0 bases remained unmatched. Germline assignment: CDR1 SGHRS and CDR2 YFSETQ. It was across several immunoSEQ plates that each subset's genomic DNA was evenly split. Sorted-subset replicate PCR reactions contained approximately 190 ng DNA, corresponding to some 29,000 T cell genomes. TCRdb keeps only in-frame clones here, not all; method: immunoSEQ multiplex PCR. The sample includes millions of clones, over 85% of them seen just once.

What was sequenced was naive CD4+ T cells from PBMCs. Documented subset: CD45RA+ positively selected. The chain carries TRBV5-1 and TRBJ1-5, with TRBD1 matching 9 bases. This TCR was recovered from a man between 18 and 35 years old in good health. Some clones in this sample may be carry-over from other donors' samples. The CDR3 nucleotides read TGCGCCAGCAGCACAGGGGGCAGCAATCAGCCCCAGCATTTT. Protein product: CASSTGGSNQPQHF. Full variable domain (missing parts from reference TRBV5-1 and TRBJ1-5): KAGVTQTPRYLIKTRGQQVTLSCSPISGHRSVSWYQQTPGQGLQFLFEYFSETQRNKGNFPGRFSGRQFSNSRSEMNVSTLELGDSALYLCASSTGGSNQPQHFGDGTRLSIL.